Below are 23 T cell receptor beta chains sequenced from a single sample in a study of PD-1 blockade in mismatch repair-deficient tumors. Some clones are missing from TCRdb's copy, which holds only in-frame ones; the method was immunoSEQ multiplex PCR. In the table there are 100,000 or so clones, 70% to 85% of which are singletons. The specimen was peripheral blood, collected 35 to 37 weeks after starting pembrolizumab. These receptors were collected from an adult with mismatch repair-deficient cancer.

The CDR3 loop is CASSYTLWGLNTGELFF. The CDR3 nucleotides are TGTGCCAGCAGTTACACACTTTGGGGCCTGAACACCGGGGAGCTGTTTTTT. The V gene is TRBV28, the J gene TRBJ2-2; D perhaps matches TRBD1 (5 bases). Germline V CDR1 and CDR2: MDHEN, SYDVKM. The CDR3 runs to 17 residues. Trimming pared 4 bases from V and 1 base from J, leaving 16 bases between.

The chain links TRBV10-3 to TRBJ2-1; perhaps TRBD2 as D (6 bases). The V gene's germline CDR1 is ENHRY and CDR2 SYGVKD. Trimming shortened V by 8 bases and J by 5 bases, and 13 bases separated the two germline ends. This CDR3 is 13 amino acids long. As DNA, the CDR3 is TGTGCCATCCGGGAGAGGGCCGACAATGAGCAGTTCTTC. This sequence encodes CAIRERADNEQFF.

This clone was picked up a small number of times. The V gene is TRBV7-3, the J gene TRBJ2-1, with 9 bases fitting TRBD2. Germline V lookup: CDR1 SGHTA, CDR2 FQGTGA. The CDR3 totals 16 residues. The V gene end was trimmed by 2 bases and the J gene end by 0 bases; junction bases not matched to a gene: 2. CDR3 region: CASSLVLAGSYNEQFF. In DNA form, the CDR3 reads TGTGCCAGCAGCTTAGTACTAGCGGGCTCCTACAATGAGCAGTTCTTC.

The chain has TRBV11-3 and TRBJ2-5, with 9 bases aligning to TRBD1. The junction had 4 bases not matched to a gene; V was cut back by 1 base and J by 4 bases. Germline V gives CDR1 SGHNT, CDR2 YENEEA. This CDR3 is built from 15 residues. CDR3 region: CASSLGGQGGETQYF. The DNA for the CDR3 is TGTGCCAGCAGCTTAGGGGGACAGGGCGGAGAGACCCAGTACTTC.

This sequence joins TRBV10-3 and TRBJ2-7; D is possibly TRBD1 or TRBD2 (5 bases each). The germline CDR1 and CDR2 sequences are ENHRY and SYGVKD. This CDR3 is 14 amino acids long. V gave up 10 bases and J gave up 2 bases, with 18 bases separating them. This CDR3 reads CATTPSRETYEQYF. The CDR3 DNA reads TGTGCCACCACCCCCAGCAGGGAGACCTACGAGCAGTACTTC.

This clone was counted once. V and J are TRBV9 and TRBJ1-4, with TRBD1 as a possible D gene (5 bases). Germline CDR1 SGDLS, CDR2 YYNGEE. The CDR3 is made up of 14 amino acids. Trimming removed 7 bases at V and 10 bases at J, with 20 bases between. CDR3 nucleotide sequence: TGTGCCAGCGCGCCGGGGCCCTGGGAGGCAAAACTGTTTTTT. Encoded protein: CASAPGPWEAKLFF.

CDR3 region: CSVVRGQWEETQYF. The DNA for the CDR3 is TGCAGCGTTGTACGGGGACAGTGGGAAGAGACCCAGTACTTC. J is TRBJ2-5 and V is TRBV29-1; 7 bases fit TRBD1. The V segment lost 4 bases and the J segment 3 bases; nucleotides outside the gene matches: 8. The CDR3 runs 14 residues. Germline CDR1 reads SQVTM; CDR2 reads ANQGSEA.

V is TRBV9 and J is TRBJ2-2, with a possible D match to TRBD2 (6 bases). CDR3 length equals 16 residues. Germline V gives CDR1 SGDLS, CDR2 YYNGEE. V was cut by 0 bases and J by 0 bases, with 9 bases left in between. The DNA for the CDR3 is TGTGCCAGCAGCGTAGGTGTAGCGGCGAACACCGGGGAGCTGTTTTTT. This codes for CASSVGVAANTGELFF.

In its sample, this clone was seen a few times. The chain joins TRBV28 to TRBJ2-1; D is perhaps TRBD2 (6 bases). Germline V gives CDR1 MDHEN, CDR2 SYDVKM. Deletions cut 7 bases from V and 11 bases from J, with 15 bases between. The CDR3 is made up of 12 amino acids. The CDR3 loop is CASTPPRGKQFF. CDR3 nucleotide sequence: TGTGCCAGCACCCCGCCGCGCGGGAAGCAGTTCTTC.

The table lists this clone with a count of one. The gene calls are TRBV9 and TRBJ2-1, with TRBD2 matching over 7 bases. After removal of 0 bases from V and 8 bases from J, the junction contained 8 bases not matched to a gene. The germline V gene encodes CDR1 SGDLS and CDR2 YYNGEE. This CDR3 region has 15 residues. CDR3 in amino acids: CASSVGGRDGYEQFF. The CDR3 DNA is TGTGCCAGCAGCGTAGGCGGGAGAGATGGCTATGAGCAGTTCTTC.

This chain joins TRBV6-5 and TRBJ2-5; TRBD1 might be the D (5 bases). Germline V CDR1 and CDR2: MNHEY, SVGAGI. The CDR3 runs 13 residues. Trimming stripped 2 bases from V and 5 bases from J, with 9 bases between. The CDR3 DNA is TGTGCCAGCAGTTACCAGGCAGGGGAGACCCAGTACTTC. This gives the protein CASSYQAGETQYF.

CDR3 coding DNA: TGTGCCAGCAGTGGCGGATCCTACGAGCAGTACTTC. It yields the protein CASSGGSYEQYF. The chain couples TRBV27 to TRBJ2-7; D unresolved. The CDR3 contains 12 residues. V lost 5 bases, J lost 1 base, and 6 bases lay in between. Per germline, CDR1 MNHEY and CDR2 SMNVEV (reference sequence).

This chain uses TRBV30 with TRBJ1-5; no reliable D call. There are 14 residues in the CDR3. CDR1 and CDR2 from the germline V gene are GTSNPN and SVGIG (reference sequence). V lost 0 bases, J lost 7 bases, and 13 bases lay in between. The CDR3 DNA reads as TGTGCCTGGAGTGTACGTGGGTTGCACCAGCCCCAGCATTTT. It encodes CAWSVRGLHQPQHF.

This chain uses TRBV7-6 with TRBJ2-7, with no clear D. This CDR3 is built from 13 residues. Germline CDR1 SGHVS, CDR2 FNYEAQ. V gave up 1 base and J gave up 3 bases, with 7 bases separating them. In nucleotides, the CDR3 is TGTGCCAGCAGCTTAGGGATGGGCTACGAGCAGTACTTC. Translation gives CASSLGMGYEQYF.

This clone turned up a few times. The chain recombines TRBV13 with TRBJ1-1; TRBD1 is a possible D gene (5 bases). CDR1 and CDR2 (germline): PRHDT, FYEKMQ (reference sequence). Trimming removed 5 bases at V and 1 base at J, with 14 bases between. The length of the CDR3 is 15 residues. The CDR3: CASSRGLSGNTEAFF. Here the CDR3 DNA reads TGTGCCAGCAGCAGGGGACTTTCCGGGAACACTGAAGCTTTCTTT.

The rearrangement links TRBV7-2 to TRBJ1-1; D is perhaps TRBD1 (5 bases). CDR3 size: 13 residues. Per the germline V gene, CDR1 is SGHTA and CDR2 is FQGNSA. V lost 2 bases, J lost 3 bases, and 7 bases lay in between. CDR3 nucleotide sequence: TGTGCCAGCAGCTTACAGGGATACACTGAAGCTTTCTTT. Translated: CASSLQGYTEAFF.

J is TRBJ2-1 and V is TRBV7-3; TRBD2 matches 13 bases. Per the germline V gene, CDR1 is SGHTA and CDR2 is FQGTGA. This CDR3 is built from 18 residues. Trimming took 6 bases from V and 8 from J; bases not matched to a gene: 16. CDR3 DNA: TGTGCCAGCAGGAACGGCTGGACTAGCGGGAGTACCCTGGATGAGCAGTTCTTC. It translates to CASRNGWTSGSTLDEQFF.

This sequence joins TRBV14 and TRBJ2-6; D is unresolved. The CDR3 extends over 15 amino acids. Trimming cost V 5 bases and J 2 bases, with 10 bases left between them. Per germline, CDR1 SGHDN and CDR2 FVKESK. The CDR3 DNA sequence: TGTGCCAGCAGCAGAGACCTTACTGGGGCCAACGTCCTGACTTTC. It translates to CASSRDLTGANVLTF.

The rearrangement uses TRBV27 and TRBJ2-2; 14 bases fit TRBD2. The CDR3 consists of 20 residues. Germline V gene sequence: CDR1 MNHEY, CDR2 SMNVEV (reference sequence). With V trimmed by 4 bases and J by 4 bases, 14 bases remained unmatched. CDR3 nucleotide sequence: TGTGCCAGCAGTTCGTGGGGGACTAGCGGGAGCCACGGGATCACCGGGGAGCTGTTTTTT. Its translation is CASSSWGTSGSHGITGELFF.

V and J are TRBV5-6 and TRBJ2-1, with D tentatively TRBD2 (7 bases). V was shortened by 6 bases and J by 0 bases, with 16 bases between the two germline ends. Germline V gene sequence: CDR1 SGHDT, CDR2 YYEEEE. CDR3 size: 16 residues. The CDR3 here is CASTSRGGSSYNEQFF. CDR3 coding DNA: TGTGCCAGCACCTCGAGGGGGGGTAGCTCCTACAATGAGCAGTTCTTC.

DNA of the CDR3: TGTGCCAGCAGTGCGCGAATCCAGGGGGCGGCATACGAGCAGTACTTC. Translating gives CASSARIQGAAYEQYF. The chain uses TRBV6-1 and TRBJ2-7, with TRBD1 identical over 8 bases. The V segment lost 4 bases and the J segment 4 bases; nucleotides outside the gene matches: 12. The CDR3 is 16 residues long. Germline CDR1 MNHNS, CDR2 SASEGT.

The chain employs TRBV30 and TRBJ1-2, with TRBD1 matching 10 bases. The ends lost 5 bases at V and 4 bases at J; junction bases unmatched: 1. CDR1 is GTSNPN and CDR2 is SVGIG in the germline V gene (reference sequence). CDR3 length equals 12 residues. CDR3 bases: TGTGCCTGGGGGACAGGGGTCTATGGCTACACCTTC. Translating gives CAWGTGVYGYTF. Combining the CDR3 with reference TRBV30 and TRBJ1-2 gives the whole variable domain SQTIHQWPATLVQPVGSPLSLECTVEGTSNPNLYWYRQAAGRGLQLLFYSVGIGQISSEVPQNLSASRPQDRQFILSSKKLLLSDSGFYLCAWGTGVYGYTFGSGTRLTVV.

This clone is labeled medium-sized. The chain joins TRBV19 to TRBJ1-2, with D hard to call. Per the germline V gene, CDR1 is LNHDA and CDR2 is SQIVND (reference sequence). The V end was cut by 7 bases, the J end by 7 bases, with 10 bases between. This CDR3 spans 11 amino acids. CDR3 sequence reads: CASKSFFGYTF. DNA of the CDR3: TGTGCCAGTAAAAGTTTCTTTGGCTACACCTTC.